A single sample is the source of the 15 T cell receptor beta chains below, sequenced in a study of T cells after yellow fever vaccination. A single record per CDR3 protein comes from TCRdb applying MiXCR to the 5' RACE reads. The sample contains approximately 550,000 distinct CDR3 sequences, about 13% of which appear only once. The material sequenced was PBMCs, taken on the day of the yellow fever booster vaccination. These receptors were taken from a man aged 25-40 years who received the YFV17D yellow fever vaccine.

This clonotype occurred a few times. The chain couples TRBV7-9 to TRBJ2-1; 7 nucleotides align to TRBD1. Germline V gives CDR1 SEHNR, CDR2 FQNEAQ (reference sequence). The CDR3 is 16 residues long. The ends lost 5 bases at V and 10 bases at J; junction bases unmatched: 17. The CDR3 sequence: CASSPQGEWGSWEQFF. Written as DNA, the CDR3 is TGTGCCAGCAGCCCGCAGGGGGAGTGGGGGTCGTGGGAGCAGTTCTTC.

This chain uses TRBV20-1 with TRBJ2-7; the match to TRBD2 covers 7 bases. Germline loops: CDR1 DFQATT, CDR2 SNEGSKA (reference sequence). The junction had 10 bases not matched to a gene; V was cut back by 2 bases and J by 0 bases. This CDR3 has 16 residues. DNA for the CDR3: TGCAGTGCTAGAAAGGGTCTAGCGGATAGCTCCTACGAGCAGTACTTC. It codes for CSARKGLADSSYEQYF.

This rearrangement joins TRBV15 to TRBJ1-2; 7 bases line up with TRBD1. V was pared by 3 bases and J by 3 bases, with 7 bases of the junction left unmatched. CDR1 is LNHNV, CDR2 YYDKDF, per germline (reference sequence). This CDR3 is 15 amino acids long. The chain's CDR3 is CATSSRIGGDYGYTF. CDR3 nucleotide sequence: TGTGCCACCAGCAGCCGAATAGGGGGCGACTATGGCTACACCTTC.

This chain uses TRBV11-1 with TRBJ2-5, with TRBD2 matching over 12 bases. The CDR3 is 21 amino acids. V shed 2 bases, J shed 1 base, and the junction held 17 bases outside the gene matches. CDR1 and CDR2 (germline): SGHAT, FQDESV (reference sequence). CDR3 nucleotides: TGTGCCAGCAGCTTACCCCGTGGGCTAGCGGGAGGGCCCCAAATCCAAGAGACCCAGTACTTC. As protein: CASSLPRGLAGGPQIQETQYF.

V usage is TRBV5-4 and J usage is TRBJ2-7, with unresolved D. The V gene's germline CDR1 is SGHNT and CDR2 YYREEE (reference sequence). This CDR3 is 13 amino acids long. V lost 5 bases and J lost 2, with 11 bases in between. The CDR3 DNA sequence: TGTGCCAGCAGTTTTGAAGGGACCTACGAGCAGTACTTC. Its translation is CASSFEGTYEQYF.

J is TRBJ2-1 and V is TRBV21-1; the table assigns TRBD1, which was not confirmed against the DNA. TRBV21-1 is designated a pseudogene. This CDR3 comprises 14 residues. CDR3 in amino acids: CAIPPRASYNEQFF. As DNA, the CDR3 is TGTGCCATTCCCCCCAGGGCCTCCTACAATGAGCAGTTCTTC.

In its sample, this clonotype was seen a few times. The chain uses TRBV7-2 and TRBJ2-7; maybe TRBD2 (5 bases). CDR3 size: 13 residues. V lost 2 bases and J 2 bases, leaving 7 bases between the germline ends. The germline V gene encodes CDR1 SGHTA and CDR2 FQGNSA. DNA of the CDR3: TGTGCCAGCAGCTTAAAAGCGGCCTACGAGCAGTACTTC. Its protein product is CASSLKAAYEQYF.

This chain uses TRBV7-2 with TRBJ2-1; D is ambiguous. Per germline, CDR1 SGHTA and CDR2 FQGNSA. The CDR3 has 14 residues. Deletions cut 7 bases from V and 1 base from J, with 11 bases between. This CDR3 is CASTPDGSYNEQFF. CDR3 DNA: TGTGCCAGCACCCCAGATGGGTCCTACAATGAGCAGTTCTTC.

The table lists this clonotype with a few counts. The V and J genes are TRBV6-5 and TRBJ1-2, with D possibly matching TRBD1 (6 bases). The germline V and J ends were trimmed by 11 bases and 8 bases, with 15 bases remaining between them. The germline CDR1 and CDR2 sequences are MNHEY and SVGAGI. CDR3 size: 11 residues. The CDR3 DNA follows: TGTGCCTCGGGGGGGCTTAGGGGCTACACCTTC. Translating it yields CASGGLRGYTF.

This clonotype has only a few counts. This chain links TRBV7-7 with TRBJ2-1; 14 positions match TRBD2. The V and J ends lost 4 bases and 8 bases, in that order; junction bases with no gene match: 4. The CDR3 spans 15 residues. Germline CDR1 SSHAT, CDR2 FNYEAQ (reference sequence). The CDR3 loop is CASSSGTSGRYEQFF. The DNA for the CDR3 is TGTGCCAGCAGCTCCGGGACTAGCGGGAGATATGAGCAGTTCTTC.

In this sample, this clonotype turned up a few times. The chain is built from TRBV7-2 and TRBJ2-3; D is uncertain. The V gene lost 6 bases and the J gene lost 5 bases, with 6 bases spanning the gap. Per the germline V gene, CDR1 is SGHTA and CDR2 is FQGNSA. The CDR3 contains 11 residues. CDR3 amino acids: CASRLEDTQYF. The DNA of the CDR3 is TGTGCCAGCAGACTTGAAGATACGCAGTATTTT.

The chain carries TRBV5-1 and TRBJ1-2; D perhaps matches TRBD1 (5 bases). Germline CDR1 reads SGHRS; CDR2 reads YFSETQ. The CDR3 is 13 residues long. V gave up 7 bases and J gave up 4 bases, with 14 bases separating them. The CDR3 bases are TGCGCCAGCGGCGAGGGGAGCGGCTATGGCTACACCTTC. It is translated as CASGEGSGYGYTF.

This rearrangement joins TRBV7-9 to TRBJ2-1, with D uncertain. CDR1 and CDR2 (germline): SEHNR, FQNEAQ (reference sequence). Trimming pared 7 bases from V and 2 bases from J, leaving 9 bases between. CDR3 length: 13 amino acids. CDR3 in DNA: TGTGCCAGCAACGGCCTTACCTACAATGAGCAGTTCTTC. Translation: CASNGLTYNEQFF.

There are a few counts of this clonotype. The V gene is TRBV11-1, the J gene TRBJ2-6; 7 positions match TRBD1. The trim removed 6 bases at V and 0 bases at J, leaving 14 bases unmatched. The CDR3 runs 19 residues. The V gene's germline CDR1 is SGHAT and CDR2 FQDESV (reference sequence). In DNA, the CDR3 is TGTGCCAGCAGAAAAATCTCAGGGGGATCCGTCTCTGGGGCCAACGTCCTGACTTTC. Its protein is CASRKISGGSVSGANVLTF.

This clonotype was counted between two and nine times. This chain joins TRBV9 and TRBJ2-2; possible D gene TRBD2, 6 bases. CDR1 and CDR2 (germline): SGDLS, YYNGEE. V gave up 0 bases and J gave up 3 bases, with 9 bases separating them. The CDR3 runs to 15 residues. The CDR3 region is CASSVGSSDTGELFF. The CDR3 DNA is TGTGCCAGCAGCGTAGGTTCTAGCGACACCGGGGAGCTGTTTTTT.